This T cell receptor beta chain was observed in a study of cytomegalovirus exposure and HLA in healthy donors (dated by TCRdb to between 2016 and 2019). The study in broad terms: An earlier analysis of roughly 500 of the donors reported more than 250 Gb of sequence data and approximately 110 million unique TCR beta sequences from 150 million to 200 million T cells. The study aimed to test whether cataloging public T cell receptors could reveal signatures of past pathogen exposure. Alongside the repertoire data, information on donor age, sex, ethnicity and CMV serostatus was compiled. The T cell repertoires of around 670 subjects were profiled by immunosequencing and related to cytomegalovirus serostatus. In a later analysis, previously published TCR beta repertoires from 666 donors were re-analyzed and high-resolution HLA genotyping was added so that TCR occurrence patterns could be studied. An earlier analysis of around 580 of the donors used high-throughput TCR beta sequencing to judge whether each TCR beta V gene segment behaved as functional or pseudogenic. A separate validation cohort of more than 100 different subjects was used in addition to the roughly 720-subject first cohort. Five DR-DQ haplotypes were treated as single units for association and clustering because of strong linkage in the cohort. Among 300 to 500 genotyped donors of the cohort, an average of around 240,000 unique TCR beta nucleotide sequences was sequenced per donor, of which about 19% were non-productive. Rather than using new phenotypic data, the later analysis identified candidate immune exposures from TCR beta sequences and from how often those sequences occurred across donors. To predict cytomegalovirus infection status, the study combined high-throughput TCR immunosequencing, statistical association of individual TCRs with disease status, and machine learning. Both class I and class II loci were covered by HLA typing, at four-digit resolution. Typing coverage varied by locus: 629-630 donors for A, B, C, DRB1 and DQB1; more than 500 for DQA1; more than 600 for DPA1; approximately 490 for DPB1. Among the approximately 400 genotyped donors, around 79% belonged to the genetic ancestry cluster associated with self-reported Caucasian donors. All discovery cohort repertoires had been generated on a single sequencing platform. Genome-wide SNP genotypes for about 60% of the roughly 700 donors were used in a later genetic analysis, which treated that subset as a discovery cohort. An early release covering roughly 640 HLA-typed donors comprised approximately 290 gigabases of sequencing data and approximately 80 million unique TCR sequences.

Comment on this clone: The target of this receptor is not known. One junction end does not reproduce the germline sequence, and a read error may be involved.

Overall study results and their limits: HLA typing was unavailable for some donors at each locus, so association tests used only the typed subset. The sequencing pipeline was judged likely to have produced a cluster of highly shared sequence variants as a technical artifact. In a later analysis, HLA-associated TCR beta chains were found to be more clonally expanded and to have lower generation probabilities than equally common non-associated chains. While some public TCRs were present in many individuals, most TCR sequences turned up only very rarely across donors. The presence/absence analyses assumed that sequencing depth was roughly uniform across donors, and that assumption may not be true. According to a later analysis, most CMV-associated TCR beta chains appeared to be HLA-restricted, and the HLA associations seemed to be driven largely by CMV exposure. A further reported finding was that TCR beta sequences accurately predicted the HLA-A and HLA-B alleles for most subjects in the first cohort. A later genetic analysis associated a missense DCLRE1C variant with V-gene and J-gene trimming of TCR beta chains, and an independent cohort replicated the association. Roughly 17 rarely observed V segments, including chromosome 9 orphons, were excluded from the earlier analysis of about 610 of the donors because counts were too low. The cohort was sequenced for TCR beta chains only, and without alpha or paired-chain data the features that could be detected were limited. The authors suggested that the approach could potentially be generalized to other disease states and immunological phenotypes. In a later analysis, 15,000 to 20,000 TCR beta sequences were associated with specific HLA alleles at a false discovery rate of 0.05. When HLA alleles, especially DR and DQ, strongly co-occurred, TCR associations were difficult to assign to individual alleles. In a later analysis, the rate of TCR association differed among HLA loci, with DRB1 alleles having the most associated TCRs and HLA-C alleles having the fewest. The study listed approximately 150 TCR beta chains as associated with cytomegalovirus. In a later analysis, several top co-occurrence clusters were reported to appear linked to parvovirus B19, influenza, CMV and Epstein-Barr virus. Three of the identified cytomegalovirus-associated TCR beta chains were confirmed in vitro to be specific for cytomegalovirus antigens. Linkage disequilibrium might explain the correlated functional status among segregating V segments, but an unknown experimental factor could not be excluded. In an earlier analysis of around 600 of the donors, most TCR beta V segments appeared in productive rearrangements about 87% or about 30% of the time, broadly matching IMGT annotations. Immune exposure information for the cohort was limited to CMV serostatus. Compared with the approximately 600-donor mean, donors in an Asian-associated ancestry cluster had fewer N-insertions in productive TCRs, according to a later genetic analysis. Some IMGT-functional V segments, including TRBV6-2 and TRBV6-3, could not be told apart with the 87-base-pair reads, so those segments were excluded. The classifier was reported to diagnose cytomegalovirus status with high specificity and sensitivity in both the original cohort and the validation cohort.

In total, roughly 670 healthy bone marrow donors made up the cohort. At the time of sampling, every cohort member was nominally healthy, though immune exposures that went unrecorded were likely present. The donor tested CMV seronegative, placing the donor among the 350 or so seronegative members of the cohort. A peripheral blood sample was provided by each donor, and peripheral blood mononuclear cells were used for TCR beta sequencing. The Qiagen DNeasy Blood Extraction Kit was used to extract genomic DNA from the blood cell samples. Including cysteine and phenylalanine, the CDR3 has 14 amino acids. Of all the DNA, just the CDR3 is kept, 42 bases in frame from base 1. The germline V gene encodes CDR1 SEHNR and CDR2 FQNEAQ (reference sequence). The library was prepared using the immunoSEQ multiplex PCR assay. For the multiplex PCR, a mixture combining 60 forward primers for TCR Vbeta segments and 13 reverse primers for TCR Jbeta segments was used. The CDR3 region of rearranged TCR beta genes was amplified from genomic DNA with a multiplex PCR assay. On the Illumina HiSeq System, the amplified TCR beta libraries were sequenced as 87-base-pair reads. In the authors' own workflow: Across the 700 or so repertoires, a later analysis counted roughly 84 million unique TCR beta chains, 9.5 million to 13 million of which were shared by at least two donors. Raw reads were error-corrected and collapsed into unique sequences with a nearest-neighbor algorithm that merged closely related sequences to remove PCR and sequencing errors. CDR3 sequences were aligned to IMGT reference sequences to assign V, D and J gene segments. For a sequence to be retained, a match of at least six nucleotides to both a V gene segment and a J gene segment was required. A rearrangement counted as productive if the CDR3 had no stop codons and remained in frame with V and J, and every other rearrangement counted as non-productive. Following IMGT convention, CDR3 was defined as the stretch from the second conserved V-encoded cysteine up to the conserved J-encoded phenylalanine. Sequences without an unambiguous match to a single V gene segment were excluded from the earlier analysis of approximately 560 of the donors. In an earlier analysis of approximately 590 of the donors, V segments were called functional above 56.7% productive rearrangements and were called segregating when the between-donor standard deviation exceeded 5%. A statistical classification framework was developed to diagnose cytomegalovirus status using the catalog of TCR beta chain sequences. In a later analysis, V and J genes were assigned by comparing TCR nucleotide sequences against IMGT/GENE-DB human TR gene sequences. Using the TCRdist pipeline, a later analysis assigned CDR3 sequences along with most-parsimonious VDJ recombination scenarios. In a later analysis, every TCR beta chain was defined by the combination of its CDR3 amino acid sequence and its V-gene family, and reads without a unique V-gene family were dropped. To address suspected cross-contamination and a sequencing artifact, a later analysis removed some 620 highly shared, low-generation-probability nucleotide sequences. For each public chain, a later analysis derived a clonal expansion index from normalized ranks of inferred template counts within each repertoire. Generation probabilities in a later analysis came from a VDJ recombination model fitted to out-of-frame rearrangements, and those results were checked against IGoR. In a later analysis, TCR-TCR, TCR-HLA and TCR-CMV co-occurrence was scored with hypergeometric tests, and a repertoire-size bias correction was applied to TCR pairs. In a later analysis, false discovery rates were estimated by permuting HLA or CMV assignments 20 times. In a later analysis, co-occurring TCRs were grouped using DBSCAN, with TCRdist sequence similarity added in when clustering inside HLA-allele-positive subsets. Repertoires with fewer than 30,000 or more than 120,000 public chains were left out of co-occurrence clustering, as were about 5 repertoires with anomalous nucleotide sharing. The table comes from immuneACCESS by way of TCRdb, which keeps in-frame sequences with V and J called. Part of the clones is missing from these tables; in studies checked, under half for an unresolved V gene and the rest for unknown reasons. V, J and clone size reflect that table, while D and trimming were determined from the DNA. In all, the sample holds 80,000 to 100,000 clones, and about 81% of those were seen once. Clones ranked in the top ten supply about 1.5% of the sample.

The chain links TRBV7-9 with TRBJ1-3, with TRBD1 tentatively as D gene (6 bases match). Material for sequencing was PBMCs. The sequence was collected from a man aged 40-49 years in good health and CMV-seronegative. The nucleotides read TGTTCCAGCAGCTTGGAACAGGGAGGAAACACCATATATTTT. It is translated as CSSSLEQGGNTIYF.